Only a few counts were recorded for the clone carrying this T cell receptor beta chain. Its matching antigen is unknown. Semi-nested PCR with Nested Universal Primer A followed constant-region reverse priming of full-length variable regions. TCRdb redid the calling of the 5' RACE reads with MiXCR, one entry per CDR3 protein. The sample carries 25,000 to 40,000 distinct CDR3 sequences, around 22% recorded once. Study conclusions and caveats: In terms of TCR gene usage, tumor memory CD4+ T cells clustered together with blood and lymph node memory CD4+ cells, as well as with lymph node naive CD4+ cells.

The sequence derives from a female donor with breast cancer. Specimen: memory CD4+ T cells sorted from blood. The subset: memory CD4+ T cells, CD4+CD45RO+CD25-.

The CDR3 nucleotides read TGTGCCAGCAGTAAGACTGAGAGGGGCTACACCTTC. Amino acids: CASSKTERGYTF. This sequence joins TRBV6-2 or TRBV6-3 and TRBJ1-2; D is uncertain. The CDR3 runs 12 residues. Trimming removed 5 bases at V and 8 bases at J, with 12 bases between. The germline gives CDR1 MNHEY, CDR2 SVGEGT.